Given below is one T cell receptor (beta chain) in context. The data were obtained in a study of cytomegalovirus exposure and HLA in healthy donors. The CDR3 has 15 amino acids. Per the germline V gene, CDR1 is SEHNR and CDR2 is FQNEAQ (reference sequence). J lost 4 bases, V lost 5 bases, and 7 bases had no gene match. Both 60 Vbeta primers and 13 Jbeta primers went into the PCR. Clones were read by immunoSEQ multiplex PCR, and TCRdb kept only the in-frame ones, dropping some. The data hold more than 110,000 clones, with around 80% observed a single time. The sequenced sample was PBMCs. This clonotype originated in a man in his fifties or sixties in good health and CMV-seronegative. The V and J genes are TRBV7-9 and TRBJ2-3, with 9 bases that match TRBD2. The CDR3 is CASSPGLARPDTQYF. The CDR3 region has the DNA TGTGCCAGCAGCCCCGGACTAGCGCGCCCAGATACGCAGTATTTT.